This TCR beta chain derives from a study of cytomegalovirus exposure and HLA in healthy donors. The overall study: In an earlier analysis, around 120 million unique TCR beta sequences were found from about 190 million T cells.

CDR3 size: 15 residues. Germline loops: CDR1 MDHEN, CDR2 SYDVKM. V shed 8 bases and J shed 4 bases, with 18 bases lying between them. The PCR ran on 60 Vbeta and 13 Jbeta primers. Repertoires were generated with immunoSEQ multiplex PCR, while TCRdb's copy carries only in-frame clones and drops some. In the table there are fewer than 200,000 clones, more than 65% of which are singletons. Study-level findings and limits: Rarity characterized most TCR sequences, yet some public TCRs appeared in many donors.

Nominal health characterized the donors when sampled, though unrecorded immune exposures were likely. Notes on this clone: The antigen is undetermined.

Input material: PBMCs. This chain uses TRBV28 with TRBJ2-1, with D perhaps TRBD2 (6 bases). The receptor comes from a male donor in good health and CMV-seronegative. CDR3 sequence (DNA): TGTGCCAGCCATCCGGGTCTAGCGACTTACAATGAGCAGTTCTTC. Amino acids: CASHPGLATYNEQFF.